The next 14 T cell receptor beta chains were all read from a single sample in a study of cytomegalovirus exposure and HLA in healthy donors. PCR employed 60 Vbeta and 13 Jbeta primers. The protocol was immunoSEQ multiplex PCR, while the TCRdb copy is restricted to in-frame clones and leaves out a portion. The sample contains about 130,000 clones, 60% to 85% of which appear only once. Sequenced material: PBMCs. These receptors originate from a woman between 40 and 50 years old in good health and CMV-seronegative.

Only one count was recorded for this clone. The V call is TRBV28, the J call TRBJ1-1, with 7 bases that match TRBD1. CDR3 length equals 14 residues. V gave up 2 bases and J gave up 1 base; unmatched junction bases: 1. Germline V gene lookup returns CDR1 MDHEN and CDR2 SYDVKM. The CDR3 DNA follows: TGTGCCAGCAGTTTAACAGGGGCGAACACTGAAGCTTTCTTT. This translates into CASSLTGANTEAFF. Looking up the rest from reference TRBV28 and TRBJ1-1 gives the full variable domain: DVKVTQSSRYLVKRTGEKVFLECVQDMDHENMFWYRQDPGLGLRLIYFSYDVKMKEKGDIPEGYSVSREKKERFSLILESASTNQTSMYLCASSLTGANTEAFFGQGTRLTVV.

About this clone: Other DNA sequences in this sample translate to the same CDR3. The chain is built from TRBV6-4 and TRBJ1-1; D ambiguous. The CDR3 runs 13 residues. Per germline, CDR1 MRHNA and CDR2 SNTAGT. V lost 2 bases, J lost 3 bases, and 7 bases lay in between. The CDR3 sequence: CASSDRQDTEAFF. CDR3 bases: TGTGCCAGCAGTGACAGGCAGGACACTGAAGCTTTCTTT.

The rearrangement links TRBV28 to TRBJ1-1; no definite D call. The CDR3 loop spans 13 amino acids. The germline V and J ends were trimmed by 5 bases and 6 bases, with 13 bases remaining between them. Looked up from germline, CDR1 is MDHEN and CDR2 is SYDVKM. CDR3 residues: CASSAPMRAEAFF. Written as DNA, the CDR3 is TGTGCCAGCAGTGCCCCGATGAGGGCTGAAGCTTTCTTT.

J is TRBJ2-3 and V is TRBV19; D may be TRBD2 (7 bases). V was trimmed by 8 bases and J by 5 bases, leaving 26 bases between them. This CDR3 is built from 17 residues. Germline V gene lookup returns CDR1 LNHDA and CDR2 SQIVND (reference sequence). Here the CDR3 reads CASGRGWGGTAGDTQYF. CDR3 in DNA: TGTGCCAGTGGCCGGGGGTGGGGGGGCACGGCGGGAGATACGCAGTATTTT. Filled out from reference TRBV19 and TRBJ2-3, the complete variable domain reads DGGITQSPKYLFRKEGQNVTLSCEQNLNHDAMYWYRQDPGQGLRLIYYSQIVNDFQKGDIAEGYSVSREKKESFPLTVTSAQKNPTAFYLCASGRGWGGTAGDTQYFGPGTRLTVL.

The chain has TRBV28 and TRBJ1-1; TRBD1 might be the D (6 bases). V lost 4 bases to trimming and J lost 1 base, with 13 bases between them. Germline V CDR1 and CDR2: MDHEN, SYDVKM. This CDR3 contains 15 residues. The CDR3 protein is CASSSGAGGNTEAFF. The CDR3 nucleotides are TGTGCCAGCAGTTCGGGGGCGGGGGGGAACACTGAAGCTTTCTTT.

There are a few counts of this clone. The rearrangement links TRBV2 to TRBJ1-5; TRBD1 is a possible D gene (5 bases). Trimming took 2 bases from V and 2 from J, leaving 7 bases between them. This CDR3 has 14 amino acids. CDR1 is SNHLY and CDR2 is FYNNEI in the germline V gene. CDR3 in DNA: TGTGCCAGCAGTGAACTGACAGGCAATCAGCCCCAGCATTTT. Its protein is CASSELTGNQPQHF.

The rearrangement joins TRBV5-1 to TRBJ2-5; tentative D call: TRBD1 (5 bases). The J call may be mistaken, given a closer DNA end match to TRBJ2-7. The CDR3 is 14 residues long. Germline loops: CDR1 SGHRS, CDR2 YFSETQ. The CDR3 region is CASSLSAAGFEQYF. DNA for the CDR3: TGCGCCAGCAGCTTGAGTGCGGCAGGGTTCGAGCAGTACTTC.

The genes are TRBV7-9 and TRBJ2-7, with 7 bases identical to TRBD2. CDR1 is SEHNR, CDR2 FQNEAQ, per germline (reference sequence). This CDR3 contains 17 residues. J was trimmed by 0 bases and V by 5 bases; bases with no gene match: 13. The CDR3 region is CASSPQAMRESSYEQYF. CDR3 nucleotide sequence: TGTGCCAGCAGCCCCCAAGCCATGCGGGAGTCCTCCTACGAGCAGTACTTC.

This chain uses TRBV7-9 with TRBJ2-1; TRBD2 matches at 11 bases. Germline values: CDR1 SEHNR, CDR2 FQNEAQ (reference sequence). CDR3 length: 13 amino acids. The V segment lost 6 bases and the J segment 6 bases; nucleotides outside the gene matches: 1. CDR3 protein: CASRLAGGNEQFF. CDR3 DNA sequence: TGTGCCAGCAGGCTAGCGGGGGGCAATGAGCAGTTCTTC.

CDR3 residues: CASTELAGGTDTQYF. In DNA, the CDR3 is TGTGCCAGCACCGAACTAGCGGGAGGCACAGATACGCAGTATTTT. V usage is TRBV7-9 and J usage is TRBJ2-3; TRBD2 agrees at 11 bases. The V segment lost 7 bases and the J segment 1 base; nucleotides outside the gene matches: 4. From germline, CDR1 is SEHNR and CDR2 FQNEAQ (reference sequence). The CDR3 loop spans 15 amino acids.

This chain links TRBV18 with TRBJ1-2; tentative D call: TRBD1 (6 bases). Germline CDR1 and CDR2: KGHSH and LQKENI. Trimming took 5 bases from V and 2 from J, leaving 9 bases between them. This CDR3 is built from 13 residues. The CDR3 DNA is TGTGCCAGCTCAGCAGGGGTAAACTATGGCTACACCTTC. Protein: CASSAGVNYGYTF.

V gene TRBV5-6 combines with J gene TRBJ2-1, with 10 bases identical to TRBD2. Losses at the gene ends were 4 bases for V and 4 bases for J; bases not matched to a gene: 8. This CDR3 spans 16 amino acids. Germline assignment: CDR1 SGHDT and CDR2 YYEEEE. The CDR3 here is CASSRLLAGIYNEQFF. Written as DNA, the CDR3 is TGTGCCAGCAGCCGTTTACTAGCGGGAATTTACAATGAGCAGTTCTTC.

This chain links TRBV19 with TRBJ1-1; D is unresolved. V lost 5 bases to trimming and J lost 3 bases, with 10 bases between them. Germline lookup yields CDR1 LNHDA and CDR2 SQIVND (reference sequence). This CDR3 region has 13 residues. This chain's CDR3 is CASSSQRDTEAFF. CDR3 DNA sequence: TGTGCCAGTAGTTCCCAGCGGGACACTGAAGCTTTCTTT.

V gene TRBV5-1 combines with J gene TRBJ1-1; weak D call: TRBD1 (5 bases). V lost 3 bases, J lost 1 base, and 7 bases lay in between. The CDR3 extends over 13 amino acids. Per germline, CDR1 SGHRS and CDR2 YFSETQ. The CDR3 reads CASSSTGNTEAFF. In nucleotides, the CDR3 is TGCGCCAGCAGCTCAACAGGGAACACTGAAGCTTTCTTT.